These 9 T cell receptor beta chains came from one sample sequenced in a study of shared clonotypes between healthy human individuals. The table came from immunoSEQ multiplex PCR; TCRdb's copy has only in-frame clones and leaves some out. The sample records just over 2,000,000 clones, 90% to 95% being singletons. Sequencing was carried out using naive CD4+ T cells sorted from blood. Subset described: CD45RA+ positively selected. These receptors all come from a man aged 18 to 30 in good health.

V is TRBV6-1 and J is TRBJ1-1; D unclear. In germline, CDR1 is MNHNS, CDR2 SASEGT. CDR3 length equals 13 residues. The V end was cut by 5 bases, the J end by 1 base, with 8 bases between. The CDR3 sequence is CASSLLWNTEAFF. CDR3 in DNA: TGTGCCAGCAGTTTACTTTGGAACACTGAAGCTTTCTTT.

This chain connects TRBV10-3 to TRBJ1-1, with D possibly matching TRBD1 (5 bases). The CDR3 sequence is 13 residues long. CDR1 ENHRY and CDR2 SYGVKD come from the germline V gene. The V end lost 6 bases, the J end lost 4 bases, and 12 bases lay between the germline ends. The CDR3 sequence: CAISADSSTEAFF. The CDR3 DNA reads TGTGCCATCAGCGCCGACAGTAGCACTGAAGCTTTCTTT.

Of note for this clone: Other DNA sequences in the same sample also yield this CDR3. This chain links TRBV18 with TRBJ2-3, with D possibly called TRBD1 or TRBD2 (5 bases each). The CDR3 runs to 13 residues. Between the trimmed V and J ends, which lost 2 bases and 2 bases, there was a span of 5 bases. Germline values: CDR1 KGHSH, CDR2 LQKENI. The CDR3 is CASSPGTTDTQYF. The CDR3 DNA reads as TGTGCCAGCTCACCAGGGACCACAGATACGCAGTATTTT.

The rearrangement uses TRBV2 and TRBJ1-4; perhaps TRBD1 as D (6 bases). CDR3 size: 15 residues. The germline V gene encodes CDR1 SNHLY and CDR2 FYNNEI. Trimming took 7 bases from V and 9 from J, leaving 21 bases between them. CDR3 amino acids: CASITQGSVDQKLFF. The CDR3 DNA is TGTGCCAGCATTACACAGGGTTCGGTAGACCAAAAACTGTTTTTT.

V usage is TRBV30 and J usage is TRBJ2-3; 9 positions agree with TRBD1. The CDR3 contains 15 residues. Trimming removed 6 bases from V and 2 bases from J; junction bases left unmatched: 9. Germline V gives CDR1 GTSNPN, CDR2 SVGIG (reference sequence). The CDR3 is CACPEVQGATDTQYF. The CDR3 region has the DNA TGTGCCTGCCCAGAGGTACAGGGGGCCACAGATACGCAGTATTTT. Combining the CDR3 with reference TRBV30 and TRBJ2-3 gives the whole variable domain SQTIHQWPATLVQPVGSPLSLECTVEGTSNPNLYWYRQAAGRGLQLLFYSVGIGQISSEVPQNLSASRPQDRQFILSSKKLLLSDSGFYLCACPEVQGATDTQYFGPGTRLTVL.

The chain combines TRBV6-1 with TRBJ1-2, with 7 nucleotides matching TRBD1. Trimming cost V 5 bases and J 7 bases; bases outside gene matches: 13. CDR3 length: 15 residues. The germline gives CDR1 MNHNS, CDR2 SASEGT. As DNA, the CDR3 is TGTGCCAGCAGTACCTGGGGACAGTCAGGGGGTGGCTACACCTTC. Amino acid sequence: CASSTWGQSGGGYTF.

This chain uses TRBV4-3 with TRBJ2-6; the match to TRBD1 covers 8 bases. The V and J ends lost 4 bases and 3 bases, in that order; junction bases with no gene match: 2. The CDR3 has 15 residues. CDR1 and CDR2 from the germline V gene are LGHNA and YSLEER. CDR3 sequence (DNA): TGCGCCAGCAGCCTGACAGGGGTTGGGGCCAACGTCCTGACTTTC. This gives the protein CASSLTGVGANVLTF.

The V call is TRBV5-1, the J call TRBJ2-1; 8 bases map to TRBD1. Germline V gene data show CDR1 as SGHRS and CDR2 as YFSETQ. Trimming cost V 4 bases and J 4 bases; bases outside gene matches: 7. This CDR3 contains 15 residues. The CDR3 here is CASSLTGQGYNEQFF. Written as DNA, the CDR3 is TGCGCCAGCAGCCTAACTGGACAGGGATACAATGAGCAGTTCTTC. Filled out from reference TRBV5-1 and TRBJ2-1, the complete variable domain reads KAGVTQTPRYLIKTRGQQVTLSCSPISGHRSVSWYQQTPGQGLQFLFEYFSETQRNKGNFPGRFSGRQFSNSRSEMNVSTLELGDSALYLCASSLTGQGYNEQFFGPGTRLTVL.

This chain links TRBV6-1 with TRBJ2-1, with TRBD2 matching over 7 bases. Germline assignment: CDR1 MNHNS and CDR2 SASEGT. The V gene end was trimmed by 7 bases and the J gene end by 0 bases; junction bases not matched to a gene: 6. This CDR3 is 15 amino acids long. CDR3 amino acids: CASNLAASSYNEQFF. The CDR3 coding sequence is TGTGCCAGCAACCTAGCGGCTAGCTCCTACAATGAGCAGTTCTTC.